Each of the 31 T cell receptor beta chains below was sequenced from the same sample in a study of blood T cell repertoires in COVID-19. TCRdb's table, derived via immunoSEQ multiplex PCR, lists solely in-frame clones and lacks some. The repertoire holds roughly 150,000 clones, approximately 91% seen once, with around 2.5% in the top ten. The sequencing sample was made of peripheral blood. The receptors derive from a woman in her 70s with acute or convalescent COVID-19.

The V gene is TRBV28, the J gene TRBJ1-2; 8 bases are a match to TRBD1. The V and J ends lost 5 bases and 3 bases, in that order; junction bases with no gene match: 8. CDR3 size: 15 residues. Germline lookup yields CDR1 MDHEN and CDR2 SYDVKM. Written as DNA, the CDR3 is TGTGCCAGCAGTGGGGGAACAGGGGGTCACTATGGCTACACCTTC. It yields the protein CASSGGTGGHYGYTF.

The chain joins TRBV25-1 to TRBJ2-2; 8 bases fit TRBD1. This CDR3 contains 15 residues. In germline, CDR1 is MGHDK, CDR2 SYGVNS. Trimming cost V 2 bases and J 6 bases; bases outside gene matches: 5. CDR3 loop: CASSESRGRAGELFF. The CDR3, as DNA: TGTGCCAGCAGTGAAAGCAGGGGGCGCGCCGGGGAGCTGTTTTTT.

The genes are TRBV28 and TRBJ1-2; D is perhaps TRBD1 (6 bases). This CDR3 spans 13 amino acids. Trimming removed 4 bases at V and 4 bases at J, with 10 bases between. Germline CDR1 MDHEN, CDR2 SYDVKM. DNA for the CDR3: TGTGCCAGCAGTTCGGGCAGGGGCTATGGCTACACCTTC. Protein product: CASSSGRGYGYTF.

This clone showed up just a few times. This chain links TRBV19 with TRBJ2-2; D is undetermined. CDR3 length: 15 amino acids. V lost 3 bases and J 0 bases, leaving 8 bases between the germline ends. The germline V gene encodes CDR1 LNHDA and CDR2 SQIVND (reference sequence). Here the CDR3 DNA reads TGTGCCAGTAGTATGAAACAGTCGAACACCGGGGAGCTGTTTTTT. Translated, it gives CASSMKQSNTGELFF.

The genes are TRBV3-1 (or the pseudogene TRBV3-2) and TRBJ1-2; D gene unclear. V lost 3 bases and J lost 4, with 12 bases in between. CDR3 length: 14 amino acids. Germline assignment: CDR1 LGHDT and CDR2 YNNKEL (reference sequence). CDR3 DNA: TGTGCCAGCAGCCAGAATACGGGTAGCTATGGCTACACCTTC. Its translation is CASSQNTGSYGYTF.

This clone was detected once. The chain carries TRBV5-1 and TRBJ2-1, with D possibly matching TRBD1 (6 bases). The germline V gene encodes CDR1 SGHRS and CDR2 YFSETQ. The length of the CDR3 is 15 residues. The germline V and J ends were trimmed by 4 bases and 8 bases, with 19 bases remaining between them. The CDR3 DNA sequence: TGCGCCAGCAGCCCGACAGGATCCCTTCGCGATGAGCAGTTCTTC. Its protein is CASSPTGSLRDEQFF.

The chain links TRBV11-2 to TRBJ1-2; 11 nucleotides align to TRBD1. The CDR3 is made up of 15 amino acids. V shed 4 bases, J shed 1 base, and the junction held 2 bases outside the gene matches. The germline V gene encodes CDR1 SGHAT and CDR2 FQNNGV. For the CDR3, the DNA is TGTGCCAGCAGCTCGGACAGGGGGCATAACTATGGCTACACCTTC. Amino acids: CASSSDRGHNYGYTF. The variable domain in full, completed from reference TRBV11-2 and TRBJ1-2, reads EAGVAQSPRYKIIEKRQSVAFWCNPISGHATLYWYQQILGQGPKLLIQFQNNGVVDDSQLPKDRFSAERLKGVDSTLKIQPAKLEDSAVYLCASSSDRGHNYGYTFGSGTRLTVV.

The CDR3 loop is CAISEGEVTDTQYF. The CDR3 DNA is TGTGCCATCAGTGAGGGGGAGGTGACAGATACGCAGTATTTT. The rearrangement joins TRBV10-3 to TRBJ2-3, with D possibly TRBD2 on 6 matching bases. CDR1 and CDR2 (germline): ENHRY, SYGVKD. V lost 2 bases and J 3 bases, leaving 9 bases between the germline ends. The CDR3 runs to 14 residues.

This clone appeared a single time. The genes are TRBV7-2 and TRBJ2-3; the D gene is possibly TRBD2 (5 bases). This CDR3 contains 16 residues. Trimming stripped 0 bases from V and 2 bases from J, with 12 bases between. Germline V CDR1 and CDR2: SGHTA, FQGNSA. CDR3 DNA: TGTGCCAGCAGCTTAGCGCTATGGAGGATCACAGATACGCAGTATTTT. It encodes CASSLALWRITDTQYF.

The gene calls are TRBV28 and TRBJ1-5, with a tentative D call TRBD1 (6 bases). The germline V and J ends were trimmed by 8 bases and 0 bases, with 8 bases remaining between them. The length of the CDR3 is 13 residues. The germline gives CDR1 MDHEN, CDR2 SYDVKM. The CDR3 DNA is TGTGCCAGCCGACAGGATAGCAATCAGCCCCAGCATTTT. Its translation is CASRQDSNQPQHF.

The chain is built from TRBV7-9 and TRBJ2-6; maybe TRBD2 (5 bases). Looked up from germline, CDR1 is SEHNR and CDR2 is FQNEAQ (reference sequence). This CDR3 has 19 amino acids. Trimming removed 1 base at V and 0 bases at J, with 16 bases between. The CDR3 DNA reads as TGTGCCAGCAGCTTAGGAGGACGGGAAAAAAGCTCTGGGGCCAACGTCCTGACTTTC. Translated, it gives CASSLGGREKSSGANVLTF.

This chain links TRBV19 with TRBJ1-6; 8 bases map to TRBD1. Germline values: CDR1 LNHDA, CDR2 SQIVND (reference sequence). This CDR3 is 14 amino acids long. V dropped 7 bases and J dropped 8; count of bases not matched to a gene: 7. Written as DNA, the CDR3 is TGTGCCAGTAAGACAGGGGCGCGATATTCACCCCTCCACTTT. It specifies CASKTGARYSPLHF.

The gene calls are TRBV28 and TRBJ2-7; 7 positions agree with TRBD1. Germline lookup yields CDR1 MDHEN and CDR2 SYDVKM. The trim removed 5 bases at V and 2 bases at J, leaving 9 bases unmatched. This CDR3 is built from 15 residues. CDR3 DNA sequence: TGTGCCAGCAGTCCCTCCCGGGACAGACCCTACGAGCAGTACGTC. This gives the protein CASSPSRDRPYEQYV.

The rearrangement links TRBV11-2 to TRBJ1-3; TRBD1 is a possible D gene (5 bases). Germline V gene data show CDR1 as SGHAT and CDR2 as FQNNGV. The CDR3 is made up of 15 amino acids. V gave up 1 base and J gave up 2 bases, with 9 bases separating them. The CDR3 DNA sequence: TGTGCCAGCAGCTTAGCCCCAGGGCCTGGAAACACCATATATTTT. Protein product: CASSLAPGPGNTIYF.

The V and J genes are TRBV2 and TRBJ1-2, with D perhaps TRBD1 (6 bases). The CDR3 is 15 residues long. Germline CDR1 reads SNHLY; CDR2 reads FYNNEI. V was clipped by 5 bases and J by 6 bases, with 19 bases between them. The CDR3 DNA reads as TGTGCCAGCAGTTCTCGATCGACAGGTTTTGATGGCTACACCTTC. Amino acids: CASSSRSTGFDGYTF.

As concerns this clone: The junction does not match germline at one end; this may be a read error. CDR3 in amino acids: CASSLAGGPYEQYF. CDR3 coding DNA: TGTGCCAGCAGCCTAGCGGGGGGGCCCTACGAGCAGTACTTC. The V call is TRBV7-2, the J call TRBJ2-7, with 12 bases lining up with TRBD2. The CDR3 runs 14 residues. The germline V gene encodes CDR1 SGHTA and CDR2 FQGNSA.

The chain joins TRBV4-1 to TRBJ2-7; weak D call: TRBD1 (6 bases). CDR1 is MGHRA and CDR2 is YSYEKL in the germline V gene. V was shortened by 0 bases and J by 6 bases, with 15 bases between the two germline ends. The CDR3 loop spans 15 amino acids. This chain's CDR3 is CASSQEANRVGEQYF. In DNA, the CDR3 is TGCGCCAGCAGCCAAGAGGCTAACAGGGTGGGCGAGCAGTACTTC.

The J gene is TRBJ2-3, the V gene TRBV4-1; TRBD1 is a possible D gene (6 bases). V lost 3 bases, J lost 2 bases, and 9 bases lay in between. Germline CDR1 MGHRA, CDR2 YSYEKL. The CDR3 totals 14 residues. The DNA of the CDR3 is TGCGCCAGCAGCCAGCAGGGGCCCACAGATACGCAGTATTTT. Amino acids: CASSQQGPTDTQYF.

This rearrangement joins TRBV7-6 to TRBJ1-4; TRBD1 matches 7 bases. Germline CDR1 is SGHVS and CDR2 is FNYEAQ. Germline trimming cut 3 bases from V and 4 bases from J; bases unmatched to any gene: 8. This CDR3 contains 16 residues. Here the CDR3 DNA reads TGTGCCAGCAGCTTCAGACGGGGACAGTTTAATGAAAAACTGTTTTTT. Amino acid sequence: CASSFRRGQFNEKLFF.

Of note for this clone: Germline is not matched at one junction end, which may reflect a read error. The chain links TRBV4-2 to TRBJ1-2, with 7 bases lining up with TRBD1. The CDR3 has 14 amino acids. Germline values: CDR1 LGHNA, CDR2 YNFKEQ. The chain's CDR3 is CASSQDSIGQVVEF. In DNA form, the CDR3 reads TGTGCCAGCAGCCAAGATAGTATAGGACAGGTCGTGGAGTTC.

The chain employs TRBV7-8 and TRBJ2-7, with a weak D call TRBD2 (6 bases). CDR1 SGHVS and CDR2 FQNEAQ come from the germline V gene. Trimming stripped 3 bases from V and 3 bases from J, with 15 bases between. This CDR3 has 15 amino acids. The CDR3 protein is CASSLPPAGNYEQYF. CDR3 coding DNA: TGTGCCAGCAGCTTGCCCCCCGCGGGGAACTACGAGCAGTACTTC.

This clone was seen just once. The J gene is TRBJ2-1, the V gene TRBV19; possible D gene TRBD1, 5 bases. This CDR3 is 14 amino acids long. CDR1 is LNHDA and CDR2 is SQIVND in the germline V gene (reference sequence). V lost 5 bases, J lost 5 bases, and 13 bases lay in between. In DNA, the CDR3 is TGTGCCAGTAGTGCCCCGTCAGGGCACAATGAGCAGTTCTTC. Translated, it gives CASSAPSGHNEQFF.

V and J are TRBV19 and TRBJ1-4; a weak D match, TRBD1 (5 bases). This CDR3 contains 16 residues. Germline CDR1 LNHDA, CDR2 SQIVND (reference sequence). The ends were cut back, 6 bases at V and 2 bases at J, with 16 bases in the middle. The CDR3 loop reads CASRQVTIGTNEKLFF. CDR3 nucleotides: TGTGCCAGTAGACAGGTGACCATAGGCACTAATGAAAAACTGTTTTTT.

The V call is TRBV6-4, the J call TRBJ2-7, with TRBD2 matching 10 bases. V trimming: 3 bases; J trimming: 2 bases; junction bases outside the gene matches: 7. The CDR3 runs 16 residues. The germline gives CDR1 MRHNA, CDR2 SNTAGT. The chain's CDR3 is CASSESASGGTYEQYF. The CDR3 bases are TGTGCCAGCAGTGAGTCGGCTAGCGGGGGCACCTACGAGCAGTACTTC.

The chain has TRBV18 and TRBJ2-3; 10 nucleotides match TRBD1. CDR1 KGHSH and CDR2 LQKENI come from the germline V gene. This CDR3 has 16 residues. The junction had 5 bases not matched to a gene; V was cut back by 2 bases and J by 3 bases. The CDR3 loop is CASSPGTGAVTDTQYF. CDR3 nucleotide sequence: TGTGCCAGCTCACCAGGGACAGGGGCGGTGACAGATACGCAGTATTTT.

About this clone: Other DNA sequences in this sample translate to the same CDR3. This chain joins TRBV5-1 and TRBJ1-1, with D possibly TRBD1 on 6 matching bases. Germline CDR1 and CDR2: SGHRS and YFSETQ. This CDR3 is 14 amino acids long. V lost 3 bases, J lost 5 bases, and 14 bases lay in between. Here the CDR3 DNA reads TGCGCCAGCAGCTCGACAGGCGGGCTTACTGAAGCTTTCTTT. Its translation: CASSSTGGLTEAFF.

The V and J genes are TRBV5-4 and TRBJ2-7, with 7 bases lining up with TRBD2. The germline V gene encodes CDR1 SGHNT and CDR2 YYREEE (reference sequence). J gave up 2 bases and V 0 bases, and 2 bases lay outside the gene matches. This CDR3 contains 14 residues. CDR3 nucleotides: TGTGCCAGCAGCTTGGCGACTAGCCCCTACGAGCAGTACGTC. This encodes CASSLATSPYEQYV.

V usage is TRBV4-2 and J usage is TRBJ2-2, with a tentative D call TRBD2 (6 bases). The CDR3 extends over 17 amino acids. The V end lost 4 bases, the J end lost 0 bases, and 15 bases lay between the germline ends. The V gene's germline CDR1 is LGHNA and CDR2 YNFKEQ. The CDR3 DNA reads TGTGCCAGCAGCCCGCGCCCGGGGGTACCGAACACCGGGGAGCTGTTTTTT. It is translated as CASSPRPGVPNTGELFF.

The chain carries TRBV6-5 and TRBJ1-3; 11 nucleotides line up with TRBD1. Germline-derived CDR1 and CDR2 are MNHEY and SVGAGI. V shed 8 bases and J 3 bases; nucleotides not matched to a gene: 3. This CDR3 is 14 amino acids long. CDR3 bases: TGTGCCAGCGGGGGACAGGGGGTTGGAAACACCATATATTTT. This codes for CASGGQGVGNTIYF.

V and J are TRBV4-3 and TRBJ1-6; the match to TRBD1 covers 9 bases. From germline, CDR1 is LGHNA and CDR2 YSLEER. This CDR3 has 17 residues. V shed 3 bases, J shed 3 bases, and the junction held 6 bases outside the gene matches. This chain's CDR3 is CASSHGRDRDYNSPLHF. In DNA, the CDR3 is TGCGCCAGCAGCCACGGCCGGGACAGGGACTATAATTCACCCCTCCACTTT.

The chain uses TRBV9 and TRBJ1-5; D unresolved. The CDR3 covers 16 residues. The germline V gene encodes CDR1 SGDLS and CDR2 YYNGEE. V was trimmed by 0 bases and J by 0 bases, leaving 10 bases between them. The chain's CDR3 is CASSVGHLHSNQPQHF. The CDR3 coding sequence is TGTGCCAGCAGCGTAGGACACCTTCATAGCAATCAGCCCCAGCATTTT.